This T cell receptor beta chain stems from a study of blood T cells in healthy people across ages. Turning to the study itself: Using template switching, researchers captured about one barcoded beta molecule for each two T cells.

Every sample gave at least 6 micrograms of total RNA when it was extracted. Germline values: CDR1 KGHSH, CDR2 LQKENI. The CDR3 runs 18 residues. Primed by a sample-barcoded 5' primer and a J-beta primer mix, a second PCR proceeded for about 6 to 11 cycles. Each CDR3 protein gets one entry after TCRdb re-called the 5' RACE reads with MiXCR. The data contain some 750,000 distinct CDR3 sequences, 22% of them singletons. This clonotype occurred a few times. At one of its ends the junction is not consistent with the germline gene, which may arise from a read error. Sequencing was performed on blood. The TCR sequence derives from a man between 65 and 85 years old in good health. J is TRBJ2-3 and V is TRBV18; no definite D call. CDR3 residues: CASSPRVAVGYGTDAQYF. CDR3 sequence (DNA): TGTGCCAGCTCACCACGGGTTGCCGTAGGGTATGGCACAGATGCGCAGTATTTT.